This is a list of T cell receptor beta chains from one sample in a study of control samples from healthy donors and cancer patients. TCRdb's copy holds only in-frame clones and misses some; the assay was immunoSEQ multiplex PCR. Seen here are 100,000 to 150,000 clones, roughly 84% observed once, and the top ten hold around 1.7%. The sample comprised blood. These receptors came from a man between 18 and 29 years old in good health. Each CDR3 is given with its conserved first and last residue. The D gene is left open where the match is weak. A row's size may be missing; if present it is once, few, many or a size class.

>NA|TRBJ1-4|TRBV20-1|NA
CSASVVGGKLFF
TGCAGTGCTAGTGTGGTGGGGGGAAAACTGTTTTTT
>NA|TRBJ1-4|TRBV12-3/TRBV12-4|NA
CASSPVVGEKLFF
TGTGCCAGCAGCCCCGTGGTGGGTGAAAAACTGTTTTTT
>NA|TRBJ2-3|TRBV19|NA
CASSELFTDTQYF
TGTGCCAGTAGTGAATTGTTTACAGATACGCAGTATTTT
>TRBD1|TRBJ2-1|TRBV19|NA
CATLGTDLYNEQFF
TGTGCCACCCTCGGGACAGACCTCTACAATGAGCAGTTCTTC
>NA|TRBJ2-7|TRBV4-1|once
CASSLPQGYEQYF
TGCGCCAGCAGCCTCCCTCAAGGTTACGAGCAGTACTTC
>NA|TRBJ2-7|TRBV10-3|NA
CAIRNQGGIYYEQYF
TGTGCCATCAGGAACCAAGGGGGAATTTACTACGAGCAGTACTTC
>NA|TRBJ1-2|TRBV19|NA
CASRDSTHGYTF
TGTGCCAGTAGGGACTCTACACATGGCTACACCTTC
>NA|TRBJ2-1|TRBV12-3/TRBV12-4|NA
CASSLGQGIFF
TGTGCCAGCAGTTTGGGGCAGGGGATTTTCTTC
>TRBD2|TRBJ2-7|TRBV28|NA
CAITSGRTREQYF
TGTGCCATTACTAGCGGGAGAACTCGCGAGCAGTACTTC
>NA|TRBJ2-7|TRBV7-2|NA
CASSLQGGVSHEQYF
TGTGCCAGCAGTCTCCAGGGCGGCGTATCTCACGAGCAGTACTTC
>TRBD1|TRBJ2-3|TRBV15|NA
CATSRETGGADTQYF
TGTGCCACCAGCAGAGAGACAGGGGGCGCAGATACGCAGTATTTT
>TRBD1|TRBJ1-2|TRBV7-6|NA
CASSLETGGNGYTF
TGTGCCAGCAGCTTAGAAACAGGGGGAAATGGCTACACCTTC
>NA|TRBJ2-3|TRBV14|NA
CASSPNRWTDTQYF
TGTGCCAGCAGCCCGAATCGGTGGACAGATACGCAGTATTTT
>NA|TRBJ1-1|TRBV7-9|NA
CASSNRSMPDFWGAFF
TGTGCCAGCAGCAATCGAAGTATGCCGGATTTTTGGGGAGCTTTCTTT
>TRBD1|TRBJ1-6|TRBV5-1|NA
CASRSTGVGSPLHF
TGCGCCAGCAGGAGTACAGGGGTGGGTTCACCCCTCCACTTT
>NA|TRBJ1-5|TRBV6-1|NA
CASSEKGPVPPQHF
TGTGCCAGCAGTGAGAAGGGCCCCGTCCCGCCCCAGCATTTT
>NA|TRBJ1-2|TRBV5-1|NA
CASRSGQSSYYGYTF
TGCGCCAGCCGATCGGGGCAAAGCTCGTACTATGGCTACACCTTC
>TRBD1|TRBJ2-7|TRBV10-3|NA
CAIRQGANEQYF
TGTGCCATCAGACAGGGGGCGAACGAGCAGTACTTC
>NA|TRBJ2-7|TRBV7-8|NA
CASSLLEDGVGFVEQYF
TGTGCCAGCAGCTTATTAGAGGACGGGGTTGGTTTTGTCGAGCAGTACTTC
>TRBD1|TRBJ1-2|TRBV6-5|NA
CASSYGLGQDYGYTF
TGTGCCAGCAGTTATGGACTCGGACAGGACTATGGCTACACCTTC
>TRBD2|TRBJ2-7|TRBV6-2/TRBV6-3|once
CASSYSLGRGTYEQYF
TGTGCCAGCAGTTACAGTCTCGGGAGGGGGACCTACGAGCAGTACTTC
>NA|TRBJ1-1|TRBV10-3|few
CAISEGGGNTEAFF
TGTGCCATCAGTGAAGGGGGGGGTAACACTGAAGCTTTCTTT
>NA|TRBJ1-1|TRBV6-2/TRBV6-3|once
CASSYSLGLRNTEAFF
TGTGCCAGCAGTTATAGTCTCGGCCTGAGGAACACTGAAGCTTTCTTT
>NA|TRBJ2-1|TRBV7-2|NA
CASSSPGTVHNEQFF
TGTGCCAGCAGCTCTCCCGGGACGGTTCACAATGAGCAGTTCTTC
>NA|TRBJ2-3|TRBV5-1|NA
CASSWTTGRSTDTQYF
TGCGCCAGCAGCTGGACAACAGGGAGAAGCACAGATACGCAGTATTTT
>NA|TRBJ2-3|TRBV3-1/TRBV3-2|NA
CASSPPGVETQYF
TGTGCCAGCAGCCCCCCAGGGGTTGAGACGCAGTATTTT
>TRBD2|TRBJ2-7|TRBV5-1|NA
CASSPMGTSSEQYF
TGCGCCAGCAGCCCCATGGGGACTAGCTCCGAGCAGTACTTC
>NA|TRBJ1-1|TRBV19|NA
CASSIGTEAFF
TGTGCCAGTAGTATTGGCACTGAAGCTTTCTTT
>NA|TRBJ2-3|TRBV7-3|NA
CASSLGAGATALGSYTQYF
TGTGCCAGCAGCTTAGGCGCAGGGGCCACGGCTTTGGGGTCTTATACGCAGTATTTT
>NA|TRBJ1-4|TRBV9|NA
CASNIDGNEKLFF
TGTGCCAGCAATATAGACGGGAATGAAAAACTGTTTTTT
>NA|TRBJ2-7|TRBV29-1|NA
CSVVSGYEQYF
TGCAGCGTTGTGTCCGGCTACGAGCAGTACTTC
>TRBD2|TRBJ2-1|TRBV30|NA
CAWRTSGRGDNEQFF
TGTGCCTGGAGAACTAGCGGGAGAGGTGACAATGAGCAGTTCTTC
>NA|TRBJ2-3|TRBV14|NA
CASSQDRAPSTDTQYF
TGTGCCAGCAGCCAAGATCGGGCCCCTAGCACAGATACGCAGTATTTT
>NA|TRBJ1-2|TRBV6-4|once
CASSSGGGYTF
TGTGCCAGCAGTAGTGGGGGTGGCTACACCTTC
>TRBD2|TRBJ2-4|TRBV29-1|NA
CSVKASGSIIQYF
TGCAGCGTTAAAGCCAGCGGGAGTATCATTCAGTACTTC
>NA|TRBJ1-2|TRBV15|few
CATSAVGSYGYTF
TGTGCCACCAGCGCTGTGGGAAGCTATGGCTACACCTTC
>NA|TRBJ2-5|TRBV10-1|NA
CASSRQFQETQYF
TGCGCCAGCAGTAGACAGTTTCAAGAGACCCAGTACTTC
>TRBD2|TRBJ2-1|TRBV15|NA
CATSRDVLAGYNEQFF
TGTGCCACCAGCAGAGATGTTCTAGCGGGGTACAATGAGCAGTTCTTC
>TRBD1|TRBJ1-1|TRBV27|NA
CASLGQGAAEAFF
TGTGCCAGCCTCGGACAGGGGGCCGCTGAAGCTTTCTTT
>TRBD1|TRBJ2-3|TRBV6-4|NA
CASSADRGLGDTQYF
TGTGCCAGCAGCGCCGACAGGGGCCTAGGGGATACGCAGTATTTT
>TRBD2|TRBJ2-3|TRBV9|NA
CASSGGRTSGHTSDGDTQYF
TGTGCCAGCAGCGGGGGGAGGACTAGCGGGCACACCTCCGATGGGGATACGCAGTATTTT
>NA|TRBJ1-4|TRBV24-1|NA
CATSDRTIGEKLFF
TGTGCCACCAGTGACCGGACGATAGGTGAAAAACTGTTTTTT
>TRBD1|TRBJ2-7|TRBV7-3|NA
CASSLQGQGRFEQYF
TGTGCCAGCAGCTTACAGGGACAGGGAAGGTTCGAGCAGTACTTC
>TRBD1|TRBJ1-1|TRBV27|NA
CATRDRGWNTEAFF
TGTGCCACCCGGGACAGGGGGTGGAACACTGAAGCTTTCTTT
>NA|TRBJ1-1|TRBV7-8|NA
CASSPPSPPGQLLTEAFF
TGTGCCAGCAGCCCCCCGTCACCACCTGGACAGCTTTTGACTGAAGCTTTCTTT
>NA|TRBJ1-1|TRBV6-1|NA
CASSEGLLGDLNTEAFF
TGTGCCAGCAGTGAAGGCCTCTTGGGGGACCTGAACACTGAAGCTTTCTTT
>NA|TRBJ1-1|TRBV14|NA
CASSRMNTEAFF
TGTGCCAGCAGCCGGATGAACACTGAAGCTTTCTTT
>TRBD1|TRBJ1-5|TRBV11-2|NA
CASSSTGQGPSQPQHF
TGTGCCAGCAGCTCGACGGGACAGGGCCCTTCTCAGCCCCAGCATTTT
>NA|TRBJ2-7|TRBV7-2|NA
CASSSGGRGYDEQYF
TGTGCCAGCAGCTCCGGGGGCCGCGGGTACGACGAGCAGTACTTC
>NA|TRBJ2-1|TRBV6-4|NA
CASSDSKGPQDEQFF
TGTGCCAGCAGTGACTCGAAGGGACCCCAGGATGAGCAGTTCTTC